The present TCR beta chain was sequenced within a study of cytomegalovirus exposure and HLA in healthy donors. As for the study in general: The Caucasian-associated ancestry cluster contained about four fifths of the roughly 400 genotyped donors. Findings and caveats of the study: A link between a missense DCLRE1C variant and TCR beta V- and J-gene trimming emerged from a later analysis. Productive rates of about 87% or about 30% were seen for most TCR beta V segments in an earlier analysis.

In the PCR, 60 Vbeta and 13 Jbeta primers were used. Method: immunoSEQ multiplex PCR; TCRdb's copy keeps in-frame clones and lacks some. This sample carries fewer than 200,000 clones, roughly 71% of them seen once, and the ten largest clones take approximately 1.4%. J gave up 3 bases and V 0 bases, and 4 bases lay outside the gene matches. The CDR3 runs 14 residues. Germline V gives CDR1 GTSNPN, CDR2 SVGIG (reference sequence). A remark on this clone: No antigen is known for it.

This chain uses TRBV30 with TRBJ1-2, with 7 bases identical to TRBD1. The sequence came from a girl under 18 in good health and CMV-seronegative. Sequencing was done on a sample of PBMCs. CDR3 bases: TGTGCCTGGAGTGTCGACAGGGATGACTATGGCTACACCTTC. Residues: CAWSVDRDDYGYTF.